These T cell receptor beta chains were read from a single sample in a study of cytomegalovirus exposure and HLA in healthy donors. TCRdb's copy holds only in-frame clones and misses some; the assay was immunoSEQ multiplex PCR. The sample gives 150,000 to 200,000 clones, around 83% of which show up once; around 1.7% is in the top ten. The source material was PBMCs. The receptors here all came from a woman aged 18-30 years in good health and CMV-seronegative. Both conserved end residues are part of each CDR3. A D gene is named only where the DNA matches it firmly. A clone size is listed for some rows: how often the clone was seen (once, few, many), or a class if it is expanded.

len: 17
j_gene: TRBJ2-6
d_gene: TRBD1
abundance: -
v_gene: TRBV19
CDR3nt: TGTGCCAGTAGTACAGGACAGGGTCTAACTGGGGCCAACGTCCTGACTTTC
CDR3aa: CASSTGQGLTGANVLTF

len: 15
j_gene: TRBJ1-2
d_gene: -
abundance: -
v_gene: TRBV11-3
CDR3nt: TGTGCCAGCAGCTTAGGGGCAGGAGGGAACTATGGCTACACCTTC
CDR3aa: CASSLGAGGNYGYTF

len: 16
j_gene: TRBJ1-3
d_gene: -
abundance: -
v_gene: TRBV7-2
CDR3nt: TGTGCCAGCAGCTTTGGTGCCAAGGGGACTGGAAACACCATATATTTT
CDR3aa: CASSFGAKGTGNTIYF

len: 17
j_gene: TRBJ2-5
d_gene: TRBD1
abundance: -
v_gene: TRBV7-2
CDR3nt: TGTGCCAGCAGCCCCCGCTATTCGACAGGGGGCCAAGAGACCCAGTACTTC
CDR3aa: CASSPRYSTGGQETQYF

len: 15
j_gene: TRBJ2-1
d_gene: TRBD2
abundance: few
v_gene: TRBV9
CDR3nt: TGTGCCAGCAGCGTAGGACTAGCGGAATACAATGAGCAGTTCTTC
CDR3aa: CASSVGLAEYNEQFF

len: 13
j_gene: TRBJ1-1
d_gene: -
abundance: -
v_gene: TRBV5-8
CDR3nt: TGTGCCAGCAGCTTTTCGGTTAACACTGAAGCTTTCTTT
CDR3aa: CASSFSVNTEAFF

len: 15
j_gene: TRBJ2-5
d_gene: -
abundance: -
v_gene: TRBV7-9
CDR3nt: TGTGCCAGCAGCCAAGGGCAGGGCTTGGAGGAGACCCAGTACTTC
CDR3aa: CASSQGQGLEETQYF

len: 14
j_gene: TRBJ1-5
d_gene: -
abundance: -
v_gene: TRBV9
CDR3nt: TGTGCCAGCGGCCGGGACTCCAGTAATCAGCCCCAGCATTTT
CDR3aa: CASGRDSSNQPQHF

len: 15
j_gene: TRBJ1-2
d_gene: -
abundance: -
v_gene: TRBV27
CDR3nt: TGTGCCAGCAGTTCAACAGGATACTCGGGCTATGGCTACACCTTC
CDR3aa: CASSSTGYSGYGYTF

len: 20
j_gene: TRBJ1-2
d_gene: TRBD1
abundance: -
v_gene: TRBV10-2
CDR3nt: TGCGCCAGCAGTGTATCGACAGGGGGCGAGGTTCCCCTGGAGCGATATGGCTACACCTTC
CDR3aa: CASSVSTGGEVPLERYGYTF

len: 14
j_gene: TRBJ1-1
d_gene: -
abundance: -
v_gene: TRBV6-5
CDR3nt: TGTGCCAGCAGACCAGACAGGTTCAACACTGAAGCTTTCTTT
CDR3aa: CASRPDRFNTEAFF

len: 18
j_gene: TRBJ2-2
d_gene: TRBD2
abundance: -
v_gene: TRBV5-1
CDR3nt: TGCGCCAGCAGCCACCCATCGGCCGGGACTAGAGTTACCGGGGAGCTGTTTTTT
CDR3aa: CASSHPSAGTRVTGELFF

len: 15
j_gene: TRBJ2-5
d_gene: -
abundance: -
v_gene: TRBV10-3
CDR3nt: TGTGCCATCAGCAGGACAGCGAGGGAGCAAGAGACCCAGTACTTC
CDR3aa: CAISRTAREQETQYF

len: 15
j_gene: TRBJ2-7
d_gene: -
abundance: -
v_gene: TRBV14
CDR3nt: TGTGCCAGCAGCCCGAACAGGTGGCATACCTACGAGCAGTACTTC
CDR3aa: CASSPNRWHTYEQYF

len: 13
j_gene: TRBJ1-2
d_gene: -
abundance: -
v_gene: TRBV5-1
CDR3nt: TGCGCCAGCGGCCCGGAGGGGAACTATGGCTACACCTTC
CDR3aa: CASGPEGNYGYTF

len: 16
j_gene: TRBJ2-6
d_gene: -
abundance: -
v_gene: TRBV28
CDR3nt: TGTGCCAGCAGAGAGTGGAGGGGCGCTGGGGCCAACGTCCTGACTTTC
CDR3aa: CASREWRGAGANVLTF

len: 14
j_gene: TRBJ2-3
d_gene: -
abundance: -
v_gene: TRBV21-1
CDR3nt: TGTGCCAGCAGGAGGGACAGGGAGGCAGATACGCAGTATTTT
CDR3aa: CASRRDREADTQYF

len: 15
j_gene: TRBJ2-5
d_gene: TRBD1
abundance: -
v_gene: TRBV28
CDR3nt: TGTGCCAGCAGTCCTCCCGGGACAGGGCGAGAGACCCAGTACTTC
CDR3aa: CASSPPGTGRETQYF

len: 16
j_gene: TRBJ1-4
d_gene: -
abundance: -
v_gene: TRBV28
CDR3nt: TGTGCCAGCACCCTGGGGGGGGCTGCAACTAATGAAAAACTGTTTTTT
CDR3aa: CASTLGGAATNEKLFF